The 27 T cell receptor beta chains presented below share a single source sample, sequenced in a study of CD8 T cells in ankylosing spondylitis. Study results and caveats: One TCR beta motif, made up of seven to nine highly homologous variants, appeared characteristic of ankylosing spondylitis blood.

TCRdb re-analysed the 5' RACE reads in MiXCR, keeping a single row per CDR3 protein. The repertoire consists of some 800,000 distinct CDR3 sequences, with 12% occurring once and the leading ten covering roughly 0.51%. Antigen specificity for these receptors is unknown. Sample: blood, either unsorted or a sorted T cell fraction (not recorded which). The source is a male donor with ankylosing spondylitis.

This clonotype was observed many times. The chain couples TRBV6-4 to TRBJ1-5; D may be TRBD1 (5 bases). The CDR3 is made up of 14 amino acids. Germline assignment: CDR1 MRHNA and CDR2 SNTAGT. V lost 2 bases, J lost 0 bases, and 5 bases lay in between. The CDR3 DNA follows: TGTGCCAGCAGTGACAGGGGTAGCAATCAGCCCCAGCATTTT. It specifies CASSDRGSNQPQHF.

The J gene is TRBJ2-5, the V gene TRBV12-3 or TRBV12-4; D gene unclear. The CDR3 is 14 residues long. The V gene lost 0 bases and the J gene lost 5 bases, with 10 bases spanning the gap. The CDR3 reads CASSLAFGRETQYF. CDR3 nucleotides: TGTGCCAGCAGTTTAGCGTTCGGCAGGGAGACCCAGTACTTC.

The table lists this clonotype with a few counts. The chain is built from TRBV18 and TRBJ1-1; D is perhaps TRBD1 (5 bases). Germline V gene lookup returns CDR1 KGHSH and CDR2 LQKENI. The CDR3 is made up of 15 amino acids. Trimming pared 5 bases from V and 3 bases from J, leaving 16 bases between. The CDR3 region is CASSSYRDRDTEAFF. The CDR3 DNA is TGTGCCAGCTCAAGTTACCGAGACAGAGACACTGAAGCTTTCTTT.

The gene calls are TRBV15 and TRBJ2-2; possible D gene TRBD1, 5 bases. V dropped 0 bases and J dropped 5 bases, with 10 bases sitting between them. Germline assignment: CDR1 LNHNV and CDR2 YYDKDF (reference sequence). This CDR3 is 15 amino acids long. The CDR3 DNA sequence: TGTGCCACCAGCAGAGAACAGGCGTTGACCGGGGAGCTGTTTTTT. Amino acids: CATSREQALTGELFF.

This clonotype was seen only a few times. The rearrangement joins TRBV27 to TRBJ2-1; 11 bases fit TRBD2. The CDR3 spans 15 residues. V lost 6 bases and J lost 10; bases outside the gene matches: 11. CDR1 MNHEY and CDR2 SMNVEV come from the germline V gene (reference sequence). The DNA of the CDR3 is TGTGCCAGCAGCCAGCTAGCGGGGGGCATTGGAGAGCAGTTCTTC. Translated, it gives CASSQLAGGIGEQFF.

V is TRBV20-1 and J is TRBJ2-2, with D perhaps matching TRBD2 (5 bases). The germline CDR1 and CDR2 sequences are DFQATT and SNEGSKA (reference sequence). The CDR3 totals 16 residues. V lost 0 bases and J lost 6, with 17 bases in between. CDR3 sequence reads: CSARDQKRFGAGELFF. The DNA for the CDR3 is TGCAGTGCTAGAGATCAAAAGCGGTTTGGGGCCGGGGAGCTGTTTTTT.

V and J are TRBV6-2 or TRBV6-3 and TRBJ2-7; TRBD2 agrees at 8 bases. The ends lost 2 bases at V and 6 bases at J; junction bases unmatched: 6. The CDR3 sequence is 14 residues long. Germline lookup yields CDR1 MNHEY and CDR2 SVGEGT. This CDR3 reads CASSYGREGPEQYF. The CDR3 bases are TGTGCCAGCAGTTACGGACGGGAGGGCCCCGAGCAGTACTTC.

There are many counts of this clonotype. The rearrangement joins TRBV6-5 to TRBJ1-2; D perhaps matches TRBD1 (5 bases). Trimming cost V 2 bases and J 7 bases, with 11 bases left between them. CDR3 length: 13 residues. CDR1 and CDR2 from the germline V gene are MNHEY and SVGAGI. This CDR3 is CASSYQGPSGYTF. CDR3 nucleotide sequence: TGTGCCAGCAGTTACCAGGGACCCAGTGGCTACACCTTC.

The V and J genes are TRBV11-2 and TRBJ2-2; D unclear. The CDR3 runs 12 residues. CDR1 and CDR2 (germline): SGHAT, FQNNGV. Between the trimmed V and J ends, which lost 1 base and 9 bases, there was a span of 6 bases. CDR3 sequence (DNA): TGTGCCAGCAGCTTAGCCGTCCGGGAGCTGTTTTTT. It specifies CASSLAVRELFF.

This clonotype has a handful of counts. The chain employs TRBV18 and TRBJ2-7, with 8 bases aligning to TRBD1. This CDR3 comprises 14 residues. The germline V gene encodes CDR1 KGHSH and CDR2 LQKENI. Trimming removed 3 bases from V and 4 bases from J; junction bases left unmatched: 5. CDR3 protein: CASSPDRGLYEQYF. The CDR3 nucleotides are TGTGCCAGCTCACCTGACAGGGGTTTATACGAGCAGTACTTC. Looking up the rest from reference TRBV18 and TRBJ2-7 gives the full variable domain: NAGVMQNPRHLVRRRGQEARLRCSPMKGHSHVYWYRQLPEEGLKFMVYLQKENIIDESGMPKERFSAEFPKEGPSILRIQQVVRGDSAAYFCASSPDRGLYEQYFGPGTRLTVT.

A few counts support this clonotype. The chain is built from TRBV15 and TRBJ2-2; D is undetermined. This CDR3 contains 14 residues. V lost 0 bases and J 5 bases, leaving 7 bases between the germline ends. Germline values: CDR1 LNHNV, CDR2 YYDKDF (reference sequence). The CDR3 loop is CATSRDGRTGELFF. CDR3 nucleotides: TGTGCCACCAGCAGAGATGGAAGAACCGGGGAGCTGTTTTTT.

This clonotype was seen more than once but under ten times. CDR3 bases: TGCAGTGCTAGAGATGTAGGGGGCCCCACCACAGATACGCAGTATTTT. Amino acid sequence: CSARDVGGPTTDTQYF. V is TRBV20-1 and J is TRBJ2-3; TRBD1 aligns across 7 bases. V lost 0 bases, J lost 2 bases, and 8 bases stayed unmatched. Germline V CDR1 and CDR2: DFQATT, SNEGSKA (reference sequence). The CDR3 length is 16 residues.

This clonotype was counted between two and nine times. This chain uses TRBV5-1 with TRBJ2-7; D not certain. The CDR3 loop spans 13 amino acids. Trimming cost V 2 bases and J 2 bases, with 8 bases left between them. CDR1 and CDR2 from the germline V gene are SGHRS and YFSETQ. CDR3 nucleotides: TGCGCCAGCAGCTTCAACAGTGCCTACGAGCAGTACTTC. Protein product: CASSFNSAYEQYF.

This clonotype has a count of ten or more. The CDR3 loop is CSARARLAGGELFF. The CDR3 nucleotides are TGCAGTGCCCGCGCCCGGCTAGCGGGCGGGGAGCTGTTTTTT. V and J are TRBV20-1 and TRBJ2-2, with 8 bases matching TRBD2. From germline, CDR1 is DFQATT and CDR2 SNEGSKA (reference sequence). Germline trimming cut 6 bases from V and 7 bases from J; bases unmatched to any gene: 10. The CDR3 covers 14 residues.

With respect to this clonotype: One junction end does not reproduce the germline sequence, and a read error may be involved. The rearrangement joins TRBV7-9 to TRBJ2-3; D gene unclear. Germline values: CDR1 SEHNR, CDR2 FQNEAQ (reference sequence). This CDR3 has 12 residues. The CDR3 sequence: CASSLITDTKYF. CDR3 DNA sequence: TGTGCCAGCAGCCTAATCACAGATACGAAGTATTTT.

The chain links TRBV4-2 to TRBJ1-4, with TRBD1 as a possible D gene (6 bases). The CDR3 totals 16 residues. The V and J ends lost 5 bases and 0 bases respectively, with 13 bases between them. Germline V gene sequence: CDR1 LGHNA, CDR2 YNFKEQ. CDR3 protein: CASSSGALATNEKLFF. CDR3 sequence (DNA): TGTGCCAGCAGCTCAGGGGCATTAGCAACTAATGAAAAACTGTTTTTT.

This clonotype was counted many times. CDR3: CASSKGLRSYNEQFF. The CDR3 region has the DNA TGTGCCAGCAGTAAGGGGTTAAGGTCCTACAATGAGCAGTTCTTC. The chain employs TRBV6-1 and TRBJ2-1, with D tentatively TRBD1 (5 bases). The V gene lost 5 bases and the J gene lost 1 base, with 12 bases spanning the gap. Germline V gene lookup returns CDR1 MNHNS and CDR2 SASEGT. This CDR3 has 15 amino acids.

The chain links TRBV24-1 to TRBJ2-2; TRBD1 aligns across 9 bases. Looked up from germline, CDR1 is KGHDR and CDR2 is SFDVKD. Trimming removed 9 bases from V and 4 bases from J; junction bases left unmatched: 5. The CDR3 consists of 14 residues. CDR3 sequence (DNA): TGTGCCACCTCGGGACAGGGATTCACCGGGGAGCTGTTTTTT. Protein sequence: CATSGQGFTGELFF.

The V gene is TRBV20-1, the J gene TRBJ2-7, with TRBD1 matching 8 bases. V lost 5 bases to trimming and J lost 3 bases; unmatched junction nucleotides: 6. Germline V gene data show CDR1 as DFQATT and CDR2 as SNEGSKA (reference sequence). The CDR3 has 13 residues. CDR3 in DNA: TGCAGTGCTCCGGACAGGGCTCTCTACGAGCAGTACTTC. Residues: CSAPDRALYEQYF.

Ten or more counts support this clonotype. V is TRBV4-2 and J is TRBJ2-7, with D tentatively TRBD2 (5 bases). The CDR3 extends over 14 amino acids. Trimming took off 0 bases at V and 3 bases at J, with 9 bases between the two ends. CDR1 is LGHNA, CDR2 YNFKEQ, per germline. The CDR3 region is CASSQENRGYEQYF. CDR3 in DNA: TGTGCCAGCAGCCAAGAGAACCGGGGCTACGAGCAGTACTTC.

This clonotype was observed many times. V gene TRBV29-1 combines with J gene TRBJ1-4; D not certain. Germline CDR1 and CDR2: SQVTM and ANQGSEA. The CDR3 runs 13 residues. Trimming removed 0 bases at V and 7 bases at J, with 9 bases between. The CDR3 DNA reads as TGCAGCGTTGAAGAGGGGTTCGGTGAAAAACTGTTTTTT. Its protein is CSVEEGFGEKLFF.

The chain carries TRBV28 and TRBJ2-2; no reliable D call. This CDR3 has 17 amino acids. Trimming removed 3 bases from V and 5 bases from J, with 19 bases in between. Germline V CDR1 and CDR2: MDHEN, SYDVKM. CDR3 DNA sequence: TGTGCCAGCAGTTTTATGGGGTGGAATGAACGTACCGGGGAGCTGTTTTTT. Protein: CASSFMGWNERTGELFF.

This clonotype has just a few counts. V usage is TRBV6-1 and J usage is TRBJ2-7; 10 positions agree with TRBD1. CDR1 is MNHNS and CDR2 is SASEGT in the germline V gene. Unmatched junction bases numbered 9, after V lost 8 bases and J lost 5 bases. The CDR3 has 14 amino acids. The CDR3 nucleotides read TGTGCCAGCTGGACCGGGACAGGGGTAAACGAGCAGTACTTC. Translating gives CASWTGTGVNEQYF.

The CDR3 is CASRPVGGGETQYF. The CDR3 nucleotides read TGTGCCAGCAGACCCGTCGGGGGGGGAGAGACCCAGTACTTC. V gene TRBV7-2 combines with J gene TRBJ2-5, with 8 positions matching TRBD2. The CDR3 runs to 14 residues. Unmatched junction bases numbered 7, after V lost 6 bases and J lost 4 bases. The germline V gene encodes CDR1 SGHTA and CDR2 FQGNSA. Supplemented by reference TRBV7-2 and TRBJ2-5, the full variable domain reads GAGVSQSPSNKVTEKGKDVELRCDPISGHTALYWYRQSLGQGLEFLIYFQGNSAPDKSGLPSDRFSAERTGGSVSTLTIQRTQQEDSAVYLCASRPVGGGETQYFGPGTRLLVL.

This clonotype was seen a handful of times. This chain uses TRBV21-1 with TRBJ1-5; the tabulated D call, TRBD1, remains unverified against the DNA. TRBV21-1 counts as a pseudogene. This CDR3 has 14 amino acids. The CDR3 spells CASSKEDGVKPQHF. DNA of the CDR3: TGTGCCAGCAGCAAAGAGGACGGGGTGAAGCCCCAGCATTTT.

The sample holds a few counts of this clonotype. CDR3: CASSVGPALAKNIQYF. CDR3 nucleotide sequence: TGTGCCAGCAGTGTTGGGCCGGCTTTAGCCAAAAACATTCAGTACTTC. The chain carries TRBV2 and TRBJ2-4; the D is unclear. V lost 4 bases to trimming and J lost 0 bases, with 13 bases between them. CDR1 is SNHLY and CDR2 is FYNNEI in the germline V gene. This CDR3 comprises 16 residues.

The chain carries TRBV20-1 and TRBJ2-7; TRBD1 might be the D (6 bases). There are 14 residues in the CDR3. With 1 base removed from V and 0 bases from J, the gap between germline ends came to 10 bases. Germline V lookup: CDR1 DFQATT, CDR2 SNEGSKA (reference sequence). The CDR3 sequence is CSARGGQSSYEQYF. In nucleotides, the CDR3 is TGCAGTGCTAGAGGAGGACAGAGCTCCTACGAGCAGTACTTC.